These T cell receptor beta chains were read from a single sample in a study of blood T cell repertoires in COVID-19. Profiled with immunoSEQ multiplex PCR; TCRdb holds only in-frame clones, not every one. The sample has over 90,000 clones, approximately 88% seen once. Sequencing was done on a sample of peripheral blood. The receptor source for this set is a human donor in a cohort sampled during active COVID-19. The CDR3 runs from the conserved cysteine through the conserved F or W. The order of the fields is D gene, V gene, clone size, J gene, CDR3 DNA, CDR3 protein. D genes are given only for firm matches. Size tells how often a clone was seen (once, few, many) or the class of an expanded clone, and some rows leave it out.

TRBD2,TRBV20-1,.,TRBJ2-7,TGCAGTGCTAGTGGATTAGCGGGGGGGCCGCGCTCCTACGAGCAGTACTTC,CSASGLAGGPRSYEQYF
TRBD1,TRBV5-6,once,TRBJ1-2,TGTGCCAGCAGCACCGACAGGGCGGTCTATGGCTACACCTTC,CASSTDRAVYGYTF
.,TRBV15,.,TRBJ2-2,TGTGCCACCAGCAGAGATAGACACCGGGACGGGGAGCTGTTTTTT,CATSRDRHRDGELFF
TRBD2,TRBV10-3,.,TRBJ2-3,TGTGCCATCAGTGCCCGGGGGGGAGTTGATACGCAGTATTTT,CAISARGGVDTQYF
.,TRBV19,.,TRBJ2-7,TGTGCCAGTTCGAACACTAGGGATCGGGAGCAGTACTTC,CASSNTRDREQYF
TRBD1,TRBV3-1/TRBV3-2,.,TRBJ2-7,TGTGCCAGCAGCCCCAGGCGGACAGGGTTTCCCTACGAGCAGTACTTC,CASSPRRTGFPYEQYF
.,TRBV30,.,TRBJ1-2,TGTGCCTGGAGTGTAATGGCCTATGGCTACACCTTC,CAWSVMAYGYTF
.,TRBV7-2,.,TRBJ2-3,TGTGCCAGCGGGCCGCGGGCCCTCGGCACAGATACGCAGTATTTT,CASGPRALGTDTQYF
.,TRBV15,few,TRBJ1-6,TGTGCCACCAGCAGAGAGGTAACGAGAGAGAATAATTCACCCCTCCACTTT,CATSREVTRENNSPLHF
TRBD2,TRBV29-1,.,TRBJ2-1,TGCAGCGTTGACCAAAGCGGGGGGGCGGTCAATGAGCAGTTCTTC,CSVDQSGGAVNEQFF
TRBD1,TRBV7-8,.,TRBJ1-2,TGTGCCAGCAGCTTAGGGCCGCGGACAGGGGCTGATGGCTACACCTTC,CASSLGPRTGADGYTF
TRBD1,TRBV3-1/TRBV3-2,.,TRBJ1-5,TGTGCCAGCAGCAGGGGACAGGGGGGCAATCAGCCCCAGCATTTT,CASSRGQGGNQPQHF
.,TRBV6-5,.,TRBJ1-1,TGTGCCAGCAATAACGCGGGCAGCACTGAAGCTTTCTTT,CASNNAGSTEAFF
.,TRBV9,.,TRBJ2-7,TGTGCCAGCAGCGTAGCCCCCAGCGGGTCCTACGAGCAGTACTTC,CASSVAPSGSYEQYF
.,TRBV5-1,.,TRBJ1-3,TGCGCCAGCAGCTGGGACGGGGGAGATGGAAACACCATATATTTT,CASSWDGGDGNTIYF
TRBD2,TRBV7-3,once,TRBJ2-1,TGTGCCAGCAGGAAGAGCGGGGGGGCTTATGAGCAGTTCTTC,CASRKSGGAYEQFF
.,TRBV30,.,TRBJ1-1,TGTGCCTCCCGCGCCGGGGGAGGGAACACTGAAGCTTTCTTT,CASRAGGGNTEAFF
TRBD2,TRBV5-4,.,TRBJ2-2,TGTGCCAGCAGCTTCACTAGCGGGGGGACCGGGGAGCTGTTTTTT,CASSFTSGGTGELFF
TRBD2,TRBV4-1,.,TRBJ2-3,TGCGCCAGCAGCCACGAGGCGGGGGGTAGCACAGATACGCAGTATTTT,CASSHEAGGSTDTQYF
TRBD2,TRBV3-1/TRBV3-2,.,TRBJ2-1,TGTGCCAGCAGCCTTTGGGGGACTAGCGGTTACAATGAGCAGTTCTTC,CASSLWGTSGYNEQFF
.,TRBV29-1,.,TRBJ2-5,TGCAGCGTTGAAGATCTTCCGGACAACCAAGAGACCCAGTACTTC,CSVEDLPDNQETQYF
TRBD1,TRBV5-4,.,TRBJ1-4,TGTGCCAGCAGCTTGGAGGGACAGGGTGGAGAAAAACTGTTTTTT,CASSLEGQGGEKLFF
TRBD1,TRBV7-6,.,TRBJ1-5,TGTGCCAGCAGCTCAGGGGGTCTTAGCAATCAGCCCCAGCATTTT,CASSSGGLSNQPQHF
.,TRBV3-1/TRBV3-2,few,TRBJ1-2,TGTGCCAGCAGCCAAGATCTGTTAGGAGACTATGGCTACACCTTC,CASSQDLLGDYGYTF
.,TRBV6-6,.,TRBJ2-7,TGTGCCAGCAGCCAGGACAGAGGAACGTCCTACGAGCAGTACTTC,CASSQDRGTSYEQYF
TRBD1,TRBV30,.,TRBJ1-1,TGTGCCTGGAATGTAAGGGGGCGAGCTGAAGCTTTCTTT,CAWNVRGRAEAFF
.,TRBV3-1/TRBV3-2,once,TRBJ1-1,TGTGCCAGCCCCCCGGGGACTGAAGCTTTCTTT,CASPPGTEAFF
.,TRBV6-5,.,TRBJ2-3,TGTGCCAGCAACCCAGACAGTCGCACAGATACGCAGTATTTT,CASNPDSRTDTQYF
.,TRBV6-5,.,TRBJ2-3,TGTGCCAGCGGCCAGGATACGCAGTATTTT,CASGQDTQYF